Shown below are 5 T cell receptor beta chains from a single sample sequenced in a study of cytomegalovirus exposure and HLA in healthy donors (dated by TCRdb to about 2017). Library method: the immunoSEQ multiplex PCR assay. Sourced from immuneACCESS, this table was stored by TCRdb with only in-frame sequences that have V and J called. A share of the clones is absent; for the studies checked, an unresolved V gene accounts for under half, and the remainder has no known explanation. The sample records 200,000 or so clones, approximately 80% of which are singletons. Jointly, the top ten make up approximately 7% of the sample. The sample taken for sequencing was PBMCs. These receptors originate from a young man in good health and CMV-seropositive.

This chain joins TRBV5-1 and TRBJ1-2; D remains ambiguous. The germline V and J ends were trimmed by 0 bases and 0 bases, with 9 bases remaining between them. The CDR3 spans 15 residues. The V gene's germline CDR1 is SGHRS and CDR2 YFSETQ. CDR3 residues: CASSLGIGANYGYTF. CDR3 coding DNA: TGCGCCAGCAGCTTGGGTATAGGAGCTAACTATGGCTACACCTTC. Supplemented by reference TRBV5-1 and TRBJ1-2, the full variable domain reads KAGVTQTPRYLIKTRGQQVTLSCSPISGHRSVSWYQQTPGQGLQFLFEYFSETQRNKGNFPGRFSGRQFSNSRSEMNVSTLELGDSALYLCASSLGIGANYGYTFGSGTRLTVV.

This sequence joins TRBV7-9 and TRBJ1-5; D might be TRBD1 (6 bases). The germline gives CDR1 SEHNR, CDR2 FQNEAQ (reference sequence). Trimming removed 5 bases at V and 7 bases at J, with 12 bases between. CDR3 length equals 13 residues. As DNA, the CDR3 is TGTGCCAGCAGCCCCGACAGGTCCCAGCCCCAGCATTTT. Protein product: CASSPDRSQPQHF. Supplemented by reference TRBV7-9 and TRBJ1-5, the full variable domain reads DTGVSQNPRHKITKRGQNVTFRCDPISEHNRLYWYRQTLGQGPEFLTYFQNEAQLEKSRLLSDRFSAERPKGSFSTLEIQRTEQGDSAMYLCASSPDRSQPQHFGDGTRLSIL.

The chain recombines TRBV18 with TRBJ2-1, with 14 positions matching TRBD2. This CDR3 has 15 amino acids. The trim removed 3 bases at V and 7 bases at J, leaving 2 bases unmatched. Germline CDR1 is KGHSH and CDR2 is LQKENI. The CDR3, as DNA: TGTGCCAGCTCACCCGGGACTAGCGGGAGTAATGAGCAGTTCTTC. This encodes CASSPGTSGSNEQFF.

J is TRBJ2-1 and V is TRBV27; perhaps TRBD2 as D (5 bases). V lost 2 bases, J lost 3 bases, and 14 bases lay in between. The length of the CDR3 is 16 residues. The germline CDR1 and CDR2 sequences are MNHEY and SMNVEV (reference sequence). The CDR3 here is CASSLAPGLDYNEQFF. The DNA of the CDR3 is TGTGCCAGCAGTTTAGCCCCCGGACTCGACTACAATGAGCAGTTCTTC.

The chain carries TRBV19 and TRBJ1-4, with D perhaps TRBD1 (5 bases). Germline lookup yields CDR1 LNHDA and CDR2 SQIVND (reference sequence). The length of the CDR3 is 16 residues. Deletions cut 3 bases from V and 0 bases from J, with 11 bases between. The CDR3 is CASSMWGGATNEKLFF. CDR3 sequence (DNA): TGTGCCAGTAGTATGTGGGGAGGGGCAACTAATGAAAAACTGTTTTTT. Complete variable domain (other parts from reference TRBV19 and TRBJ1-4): DGGITQSPKYLFRKEGQNVTLSCEQNLNHDAMYWYRQDPGQGLRLIYYSQIVNDFQKGDIAEGYSVSREKKESFPLTVTSAQKNPTAFYLCASSMWGGATNEKLFFGSGTQLSVL.